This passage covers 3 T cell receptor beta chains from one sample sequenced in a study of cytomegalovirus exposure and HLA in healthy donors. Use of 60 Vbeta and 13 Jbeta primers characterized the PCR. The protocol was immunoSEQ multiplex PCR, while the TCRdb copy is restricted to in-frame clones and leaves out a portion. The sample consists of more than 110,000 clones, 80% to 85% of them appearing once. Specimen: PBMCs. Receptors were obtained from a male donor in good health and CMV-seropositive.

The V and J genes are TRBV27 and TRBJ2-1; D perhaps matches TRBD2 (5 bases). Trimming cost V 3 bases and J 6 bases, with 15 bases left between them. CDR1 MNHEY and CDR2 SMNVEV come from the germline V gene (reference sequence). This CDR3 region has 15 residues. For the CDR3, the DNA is TGTGCCAGCAGTTTCAACTCAGCGGTAGTCAATGAGCAGTTCTTC. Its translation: CASSFNSAVVNEQFF.

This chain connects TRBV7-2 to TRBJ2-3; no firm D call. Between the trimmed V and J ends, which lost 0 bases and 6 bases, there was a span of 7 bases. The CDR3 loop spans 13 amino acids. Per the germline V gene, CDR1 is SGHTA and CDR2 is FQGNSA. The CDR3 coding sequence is TGTGCCAGCAGCTTAGCTACGCGGGATACGCAGTATTTT. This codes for CASSLATRDTQYF.

In DNA form, the CDR3 reads TGTGCCAGCAGTCTTAGCGGGGGAATCACAGATACGCAGTATTTT. Amino acids: CASSLSGGITDTQYF. The chain uses TRBV6-5 and TRBJ2-3, with 9 bases identical to TRBD2. The CDR3 is 15 residues long. The ends lost 5 bases at V and 2 bases at J; junction bases unmatched: 5. Germline V gives CDR1 MNHEY, CDR2 SVGAGI.